This T cell receptor (beta chain) came from a study of tumor and adjacent non-tumor tissue in lung cancer. Study context: There were 12 adenocarcinoma, a couple of squamous cell carcinoma and 1 small cell lung cancer cases. On average, productive TCRbeta reads reached about 4.2 million per sample. The study's findings and limits: TCR diversity was significantly greater in tumor than normal lung tissue.

The template was RNA from unsorted bulk tissue. More than 3 cm separated this lung sample from the edge of the tumor. Chemotherapy-naive patients with new lung cancer underwent thoracic surgery in China, August–November 2014. A word on this clonotype: The target antigen is unknown. At one of its ends the junction is not consistent with the germline gene, which may arise from a read error.

TCRbeta libraries were built with three rounds of nested PCR, modified from ARM-PCR. TCRdb re-called the multiplex PCR reads through MiXCR, storing one row per CDR3 protein. Of 90,000 to 100,000 distinct CDR3 sequences in the sample, 80% were seen once. Germline V gives CDR1 LNHNV, CDR2 YYDKDF (reference sequence). The CDR3 sequence is 19 residues long. Input material: distant non-tumor lung tissue. This clonotype was sampled from a man in his 60s with small cell lung cancer. The chain links TRBV15 to TRBJ2-1; 8 nucleotides agree with TRBD2. CDR3 sequence: CATRREAGIAGTPPDEQFF. The CDR3 DNA is TGTGCCACCAGGAGAGAGGCTGGTATAGCGGGGACGCCACCCGATGAGCAGTTCTTC.